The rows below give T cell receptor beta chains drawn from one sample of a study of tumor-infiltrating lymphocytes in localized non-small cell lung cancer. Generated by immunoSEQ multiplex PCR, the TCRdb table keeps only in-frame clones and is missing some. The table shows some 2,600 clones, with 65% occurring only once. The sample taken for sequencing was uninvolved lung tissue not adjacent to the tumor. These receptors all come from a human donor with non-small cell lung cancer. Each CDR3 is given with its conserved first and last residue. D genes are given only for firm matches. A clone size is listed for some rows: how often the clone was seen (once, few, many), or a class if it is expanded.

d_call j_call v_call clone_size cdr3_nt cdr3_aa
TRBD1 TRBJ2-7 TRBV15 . TGTGCCACCAGCGCTGGGACAGGGGGATCCTACGAGCAGTACTTC CATSAGTGGSYEQYF
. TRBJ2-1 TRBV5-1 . TGCGCCAGCAGCTTGGAAGCCCCGCGGAATGAGCAGTTCTTC CASSLEAPRNEQFF
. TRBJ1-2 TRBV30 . TGTGCCTGGAGTCTCATCCGGGATTACTATGGCTACACCTTC CAWSLIRDYYGYTF
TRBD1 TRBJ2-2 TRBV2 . TGTGCCAGCACAACACCCCGGGACAGAGAAAACACCGGGGAGCTGTTTTTT CASTTPRDRENTGELFF
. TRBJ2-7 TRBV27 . TGTGCCAGCAGTCTTACTAGCAACTCCTACGAGCAGTACTTC CASSLTSNSYEQYF
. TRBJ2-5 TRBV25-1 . TGTGCCAGCAGACAAGAGACCCAGTACTTC CASRQETQYF
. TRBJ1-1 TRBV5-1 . TGCGCCAGCAGCTTTGGTGGAAGTCCCAACACTGAAGCTTTCTTT CASSFGGSPNTEAFF
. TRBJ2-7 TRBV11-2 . TGTGCCAGCAGCTTAGTGGGTGGGTCTGCGGAGCAGTACTTC CASSLVGGSAEQYF
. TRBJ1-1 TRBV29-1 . TGCAGCGTCCGTCTGGACACTGAAGCTTTCTTT CSVRLDTEAFF
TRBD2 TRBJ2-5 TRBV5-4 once TGTGCCAGCAGCCCCCGAGGTAGCGGGAGTATGGAGACCCAGTACTTC CASSPRGSGSMETQYF
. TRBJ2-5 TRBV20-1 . TGCAGTGCTAGCTCTCAAGAGACCCAGTACTTC CSASSQETQYF
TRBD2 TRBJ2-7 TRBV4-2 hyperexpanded TGTGCCAGCAGCCAAGAATTCAGCGGGAGTGTCTACGAGCAGTACTTC CASSQEFSGSVYEQYF
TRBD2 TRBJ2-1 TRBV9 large TGTGCCAGTGAGACTAGCGGGAGCGGCAATGAGCAGTTCTTC CASETSGSGNEQFF
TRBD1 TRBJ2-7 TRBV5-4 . TGTGCCAGCAGCTTGCAGGGACAGGGGATCTACGAGCAGTACTTC CASSLQGQGIYEQYF
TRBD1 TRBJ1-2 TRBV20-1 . TGCAGTGCTCGACAGGGCTATGGCTACACCTTC CSARQGYGYTF
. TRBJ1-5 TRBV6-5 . TGTGCCAGCAGTTCAGGTAGGGAGTGGAGCAATCAGCCCCAGCATTTT CASSSGREWSNQPQHF
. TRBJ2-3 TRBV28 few TGTGCCAGCAGTTCCCGCGAGGGAGCGCTGAAGGCTACGCAGTATTTT CASSSREGALKATQYF
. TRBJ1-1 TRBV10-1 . TGCGCCAGCAGTGAAAGGGGTCGGACTGAAGCTTTCTTT CASSERGRTEAFF
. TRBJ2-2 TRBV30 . TGTGCCTGGGTCAGGGGAGGCGGGGAGCTGTTTTTT CAWVRGGGELFF
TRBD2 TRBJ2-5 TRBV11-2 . TGTGCCAGCAGCCCGGGGGGACTAGCGTATCAAGAGACCCAGTACTTC CASSPGGLAYQETQYF
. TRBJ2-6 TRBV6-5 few TGTGCCAGCAGGGTCTCTGGGGCCAACGTCCTGACTTTC CASRVSGANVLTF
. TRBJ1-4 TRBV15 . TGTGCCACCAGCAGAGACAGACAGGAAAAACTGTTTTTT CATSRDRQEKLFF
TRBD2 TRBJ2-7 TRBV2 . TGTGCCAGCAGTGAGATCGCTGCGGGGGGCGAGCAGTACTTC CASSEIAAGGEQYF
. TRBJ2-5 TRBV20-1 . TGCAGTGCAAGACTCAGGGGCGAGAATTACTTC CSARLRGENYF
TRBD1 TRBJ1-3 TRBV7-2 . TGTGCCAGCAGCATACAGGGGAGCTCTGGAAACACCATATATTTT CASSIQGSSGNTIYF
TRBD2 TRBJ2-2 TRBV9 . TGTGCCAGCAGGGTCAGCGGGAGCGCCGGGGAGCTGTTTTTT CASRVSGSAGELFF
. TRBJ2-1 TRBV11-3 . TGTGCCAGCAGCTTAGATTTGGGTGAGCAGTTCTTC CASSLDLGEQFF
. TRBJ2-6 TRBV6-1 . TGTGCCAGCAGTGAAACAAACTCTGGGGCCAACGTCCTGACTTTC CASSETNSGANVLTF
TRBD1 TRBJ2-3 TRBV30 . TGTGCCTGGAGTGTAGTAGGGGGCGCGAATCGGGTCACAGATACGCAGTATTTT CAWSVVGGANRVTDTQYF
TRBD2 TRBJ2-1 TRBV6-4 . TGTGCCAGCAGTGGGACTAGCGGGGCCTACAATGAGCAGTTCTTC CASSGTSGAYNEQFF
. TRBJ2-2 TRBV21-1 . TGTGCCACCTATCCCGGGCCTCACACCGGGGAGCTGTTTTTT CATYPGPHTGELFF
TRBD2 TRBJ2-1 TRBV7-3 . TGTGCCAGCAGCAGAGGGCGGGAGGGCCTTGATGAGCAGTTCTTC CASSRGREGLDEQFF
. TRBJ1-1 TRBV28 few TGTGCCAGCAGTTTTGGGCTCCCCACTGAAGCTTTCTTT CASSFGLPTEAFF
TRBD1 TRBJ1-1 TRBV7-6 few TGTGCCAGCAGCGAAGGGGGACAGACGGTGTCTTTCTTT CASSEGGQTVSFF
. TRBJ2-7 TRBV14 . TGTGCCAGCAGCCAAGATCACGAGCAGTACTTC CASSQDHEQYF
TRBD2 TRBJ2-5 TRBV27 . TGTGCCAGCAGGCCCCCCGGCAGGACTAGCGGGAGTGGTGGGGAGACCCAGTACTTC CASRPPGRTSGSGGETQYF
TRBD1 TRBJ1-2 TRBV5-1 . TGCGCCAGCAGCGGGGACAGGGACTATGGCTACACCTTC CASSGDRDYGYTF
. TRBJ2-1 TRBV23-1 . TGCGCCAGCAGCCAAGACAGGATCGGCTACAATGAGCAGTTCTTC CASSQDRIGYNEQFF
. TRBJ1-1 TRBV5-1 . TGCGCCAGCACCTACGGGGGCTCGACTGAAGCTTTCTTT CASTYGGSTEAFF
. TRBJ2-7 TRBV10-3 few TGTGCCATCAGTGAGGAGGGTTCGACCGAGCAGTACTTC CAISEEGSTEQYF
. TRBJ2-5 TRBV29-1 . TGCAGCGCCCTGTTCCTGGGGGAGACCCAGTACTTC CSALFLGETQYF
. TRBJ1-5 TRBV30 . TGTGCCTGGGAGTTATCGGGGGGGAATCAGCCCCAGCATTTT CAWELSGGNQPQHF